This T cell receptor (beta chain) was recovered during a study of Ad26.COV2.S vaccination and SARS-CoV-2 variants. Sequencing used immunoSEQ multiplex PCR; TCRdb keeps in-frame clones, though not all of them. The sample lists 400,000 or so clones, roughly nine tenths occurring once. CDR3 length: 9 residues. Trimming pared 8 bases from V and 12 bases from J, leaving 8 bases between. Germline values: CDR1 MRHNA, CDR2 SNTAGT. Treatment specified: roughly 18 received Ad26.COV2.S at low or high dose, single or two shots; several received placebo; per-sample allocation not given. Sampling was performed 63 days after the first vaccine or placebo injection. An Ad26 vector carrying the Wuhan-strain SARS-CoV-2 spike served as the vaccine.

This specimen was peripheral blood, taken in a trial of Ad26.COV2.S vaccine versus placebo. The sequence was obtained from a person aged 18-60 years who received the Ad26.COV2.S COVID-19 vaccine or a placebo. The V call is TRBV6-4, the J call TRBJ1-5; no firm D call. This CDR3 reads CASGRNQHF. CDR3 nucleotide sequence: TGTGCCAGCGGCCGGAACCAGCATTTT.